This TCR beta chain was identified in a study of shared clonotypes between healthy human individuals. The overall study: The people who gave samples were a couple of women and three men aged 18 to 49. The study used three CD4 naive, three CD4 memory, two CD8 naive and one CD8 memory plate per donor.

Only in-frame clones appear in the TCRdb table, and some are missing; sequencing was by immunoSEQ multiplex PCR. The table records over a million clones, 78% of them present only once. As for this clone: This may come from a read error, since a much larger clone is one base off.

The V and J ends lost 4 bases and 0 bases respectively, with 10 bases between them. The length of the CDR3 is 14 residues. CDR1 LGHNA and CDR2 YSLEER come from the germline V gene. Specimen: memory CD4+ T cells from PBMCs. Specified subset: CD45RA-negative fraction. This chain links TRBV4-3 with TRBJ2-7; D is unresolved. The origin of this receptor is a man aged 18 to 35 in good health. Some clones in this sample may be carry-over from other donors' samples. CDR3 in DNA: TGCGCCAGCAGCCCCGCGGCCCACTCCTACGAGCAGTACTTC. Protein product: CASSPAAHSYEQYF.